Listed below are T cell receptor beta chains from one sample, sequenced in a study of blood T cells in healthy people across ages. TCRdb fed the 5' RACE reads into MiXCR, producing one record per CDR3 protein. This table has 750,000 to 950,000 distinct CDR3 sequences, about 26% appearing once. These same records also appear under a second study, on T cells of mothers and their children.

Sequencing used blood. Source of these receptors: a boy aged 5-17 years in good health. CDR3s include the opening cysteine and the closing phenylalanine or tryptophan. A D gene is named only where the DNA matches it firmly. Size tells how often a clone was seen (once, few, many) or the class of an expanded clone, and some rows leave it out.

D gene: -
clone size: few
J gene: TRBJ1-1
V gene: TRBV2
CDR3 protein: CASSEEAGEAFF
CDR3 DNA: TGTGCCAGCAGTGAAGAAGCTGGTGAAGCTTTCTTT

D gene: TRBD1
clone size: -
J gene: TRBJ2-5
V gene: TRBV24-1
CDR3 protein: CATSDPKTGKETQYF
CDR3 DNA: TGTGCCACCAGTGACCCGAAGACAGGGAAGGAGACCCAGTACTTC

D gene: -
clone size: many
J gene: TRBJ1-1
V gene: TRBV6-1
CDR3 protein: CASRGQLNTEAFF
CDR3 DNA: TGTGCCAGCAGGGGCCAGTTGAACACTGAAGCTTTCTTT

D gene: -
clone size: -
J gene: TRBJ2-1
V gene: TRBV7-8
CDR3 protein: CASSPRQGGGNEQFF
CDR3 DNA: TGTGCCAGCAGCCCCAGACAGGGAGGGGGCAATGAGCAGTTCTTC

D gene: -
clone size: few
J gene: TRBJ2-5
V gene: TRBV20-1
CDR3 protein: CSAPTRGQVQETQYF
CDR3 DNA: TGCAGTGCCCCCACGCGAGGTCAGGTCCAAGAGACCCAGTACTTC

D gene: -
clone size: -
J gene: TRBJ2-5
V gene: TRBV12-3/TRBV12-4
CDR3 protein: CASSLGSHETQYF
CDR3 DNA: TGTGCCAGCAGCCTAGGATCTCATGAGACCCAGTACTTC

D gene: -
clone size: -
J gene: TRBJ2-3
V gene: TRBV29-1
CDR3 protein: CSVELKQQDTQYF
CDR3 DNA: TGCAGCGTTGAATTAAAACAACAAGATACGCAGTATTTT

D gene: TRBD2
clone size: few
J gene: TRBJ2-3
V gene: TRBV12-3/TRBV12-4
CDR3 protein: CASTFGASGGADTQYF
CDR3 DNA: TGTGCCAGCACCTTTGGGGCTAGCGGGGGGGCAGATACGCAGTATTTT

D gene: -
clone size: few
J gene: TRBJ1-2
V gene: TRBV29-1
CDR3 protein: CSGDRRGNYGYTF
CDR3 DNA: TGCAGCGGTGACAGGCGGGGGAACTATGGCTACACCTTC

D gene: -
clone size: few
J gene: TRBJ2-7
V gene: TRBV6-1
CDR3 protein: CASRETQSGEQYF
CDR3 DNA: TGTGCCAGCAGGGAGACACAGTCAGGCGAGCAGTACTTC

D gene: -
clone size: -
J gene: TRBJ1-1
V gene: TRBV19
CDR3 protein: CASSIGGGTEAFF
CDR3 DNA: TGTGCCAGTAGTATAGGGGGTGGCACTGAAGCTTTCTTT

D gene: -
clone size: -
J gene: TRBJ1-5
V gene: TRBV21-1
CDR3 protein: CASSKLSGWNSNQPQHF
CDR3 DNA: TGTGCCAGCAGCAAACTGTCGGGGTGGAATAGCAATCAGCCCCAGCATTTT

D gene: -
clone size: few
J gene: TRBJ2-1
V gene: TRBV15
CDR3 protein: CATSGQTGSNEQFF
CDR3 DNA: TGTGCCACCAGCGGCCAGACGGGGTCCAATGAGCAGTTCTTC

D gene: -
clone size: -
J gene: TRBJ2-2
V gene: TRBV7-9
CDR3 protein: CASSPSREGTGELFF
CDR3 DNA: TGTGCCAGCAGCCCCAGCAGGGAAGGAACCGGGGAGCTGTTTTTT

D gene: TRBD2
clone size: few
J gene: TRBJ2-7
V gene: TRBV5-1
CDR3 protein: CASSLAGRIYEQYF
CDR3 DNA: TGCGCCAGCAGCTTAGCGGGACGGATCTACGAGCAGTACTTC

D gene: TRBD2
clone size: -
J gene: TRBJ2-5
V gene: TRBV6-1
CDR3 protein: CASSQATSGGASEETQYF
CDR3 DNA: TGTGCCAGCAGCCAGGCAACTAGCGGGGGGGCGTCGGAAGAGACCCAGTACTTC

D gene: -
clone size: -
J gene: TRBJ2-5
V gene: TRBV5-1
CDR3 protein: CASRPGMETQYF
CDR3 DNA: TGCGCCAGCAGACCGGGTATGGAGACCCAGTACTTC

D gene: -
clone size: once
J gene: TRBJ2-7
V gene: TRBV20-1
CDR3 protein: CSPVRFSYEQYF
CDR3 DNA: TGCAGCCCTGTGCGGTTCTCCTACGAGCAGTACTTC

D gene: TRBD2
clone size: -
J gene: TRBJ2-1
V gene: TRBV20-1
CDR3 protein: CSARDHSGSAWEQFF
CDR3 DNA: TGCAGTGCTAGAGATCATAGCGGGTCGGCATGGGAGCAGTTCTTC

D gene: -
clone size: many
J gene: TRBJ2-5
V gene: TRBV20-1
CDR3 protein: CSARGAQETQYF
CDR3 DNA: TGCAGTGCTAGGGGGGCCCAAGAGACCCAGTACTTC

D gene: -
clone size: few
J gene: TRBJ2-3
V gene: TRBV6-5
CDR3 protein: CASSRVRRADTQYF
CDR3 DNA: TGTGCCAGCAGTCGGGTCCGACGGGCAGATACGCAGTATTTT

D gene: TRBD2
clone size: -
J gene: TRBJ2-1
V gene: TRBV2
CDR3 protein: CASTPASGGDNEQFF
CDR3 DNA: TGTGCCAGCACCCCGGCTAGCGGGGGTGATAATGAGCAGTTCTTC

D gene: -
clone size: few
J gene: TRBJ2-3
V gene: TRBV20-1
CDR3 protein: CSAPVGAVDTQYF
CDR3 DNA: TGCAGTGCTCCAGTGGGGGCAGTAGATACGCAGTATTTT

D gene: -
clone size: few
J gene: TRBJ2-5
V gene: TRBV7-9
CDR3 protein: CASSLEADRETQYF
CDR3 DNA: TGTGCCAGCAGCTTAGAGGCCGATAGGGAGACCCAGTACTTC

D gene: TRBD1
clone size: -
J gene: TRBJ2-3
V gene: TRBV29-1
CDR3 protein: CSADRGTDTQYF
CDR3 DNA: TGCAGCGCGGACAGGGGTACAGATACGCAGTATTTT

D gene: -
clone size: many
J gene: TRBJ1-2
V gene: TRBV28
CDR3 protein: CASTPPSDGRYGYTF
CDR3 DNA: TGTGCCAGCACCCCCCCATCCGACGGCCGTTATGGCTACACCTTC

D gene: TRBD1
clone size: -
J gene: TRBJ1-2
V gene: TRBV4-1
CDR3 protein: CASRRTGGGSGYTF
CDR3 DNA: TGCGCCAGCCGAAGGACAGGCGGCGGTTCTGGCTACACCTTC

D gene: -
clone size: -
J gene: TRBJ1-4
V gene: TRBV7-8
CDR3 protein: CASRGGLISGEKLFF
CDR3 DNA: TGTGCCAGCCGGGGGGGCCTAATTTCTGGAGAAAAACTGTTTTTT

D gene: -
clone size: -
J gene: TRBJ1-3
V gene: TRBV29-1
CDR3 protein: CSARFNSGNTIYF
CDR3 DNA: TGCAGCGCCCGGTTTAACTCTGGAAACACCATATATTTT

D gene: TRBD1
clone size: few
J gene: TRBJ1-1
V gene: TRBV10-3
CDR3 protein: CASLDRAKNTEAFF
CDR3 DNA: TGTGCCTCTCTAGACAGGGCTAAGAACACTGAAGCTTTCTTT

D gene: TRBD1
clone size: few
J gene: TRBJ1-1
V gene: TRBV15
CDR3 protein: CATSGDRWNTEAFF
CDR3 DNA: TGTGCCACCAGCGGGGACAGGTGGAACACTGAAGCTTTCTTT

D gene: TRBD2
clone size: -
J gene: TRBJ2-7
V gene: TRBV5-1
CDR3 protein: CASSFGLAGGRRYEQYF
CDR3 DNA: TGCGCCAGCAGCTTTGGCCTAGCGGGGGGAAGAAGGTACGAGCAGTACTTC

D gene: -
clone size: few
J gene: TRBJ1-1
V gene: TRBV30
CDR3 protein: CAWSREYTEAFF
CDR3 DNA: TGTGCCTGGAGTCGGGAGTACACTGAAGCTTTCTTT

D gene: -
clone size: -
J gene: TRBJ1-4
V gene: TRBV6-6
CDR3 protein: CASSYSPGTEDEKLFF
CDR3 DNA: TGTGCCAGCAGTTATTCGCCCGGGACGGAGGATGAAAAACTGTTTTTT

D gene: -
clone size: few
J gene: TRBJ1-1
V gene: TRBV20-1
CDR3 protein: CSARGTRSNTEAFF
CDR3 DNA: TGCAGTGCTAGAGGCACCAGGTCGAACACTGAAGCTTTCTTT

D gene: -
clone size: -
J gene: TRBJ2-5
V gene: TRBV29-1
CDR3 protein: CSVEDGYDGVWKETQYF
CDR3 DNA: TGCAGCGTTGAAGACGGGTATGATGGCGTTTGGAAGGAGACCCAGTACTTC

D gene: TRBD2
clone size: many
J gene: TRBJ2-5
V gene: TRBV7-9
CDR3 protein: CASSPLGGETQYF
CDR3 DNA: TGTGCCAGCAGCCCCCTGGGGGGGGAGACCCAGTACTTC

D gene: TRBD1
clone size: -
J gene: TRBJ1-1
V gene: TRBV5-1
CDR3 protein: CASSGQGLNTEAFF
CDR3 DNA: TGCGCCAGCAGTGGACAGGGATTGAACACTGAAGCTTTCTTT

D gene: TRBD1
clone size: -
J gene: TRBJ1-2
V gene: TRBV9
CDR3 protein: CASSGRQGHYGYTF
CDR3 DNA: TGTGCCAGCAGCGGAAGACAGGGACACTATGGCTACACCTTC

D gene: -
clone size: few
J gene: TRBJ2-7
V gene: TRBV6-1
CDR3 protein: CASRMGLYEQYF
CDR3 DNA: TGTGCCAGCAGAATGGGGCTCTACGAGCAGTACTTC

D gene: TRBD1
clone size: -
J gene: TRBJ1-6
V gene: TRBV11-1
CDR3 protein: CASSLGGQGATASSYNSPLHF
CDR3 DNA: TGTGCCAGCAGCTTGGGTGGGCAGGGGGCTACCGCGAGCTCCTATAATTCACCCCTCCACTTT